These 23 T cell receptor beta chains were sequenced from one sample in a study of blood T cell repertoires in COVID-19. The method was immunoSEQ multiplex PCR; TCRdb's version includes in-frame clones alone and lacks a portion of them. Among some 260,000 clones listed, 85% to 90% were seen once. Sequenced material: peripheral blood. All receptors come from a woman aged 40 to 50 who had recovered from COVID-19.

CDR3 sequence: CASSQEPEQGAIGNTIYF. CDR3 bases: TGCGCCAGCAGCCAAGAGCCCGAACAGGGGGCGATCGGAAACACCATATATTTT. The rearrangement uses TRBV4-3 and TRBJ1-3; TRBD1 aligns across 9 bases. Per the germline V gene, CDR1 is LGHNA and CDR2 is YSLEER. V dropped 0 bases and J dropped 4; count of bases not matched to a gene: 10. This CDR3 has 18 residues.

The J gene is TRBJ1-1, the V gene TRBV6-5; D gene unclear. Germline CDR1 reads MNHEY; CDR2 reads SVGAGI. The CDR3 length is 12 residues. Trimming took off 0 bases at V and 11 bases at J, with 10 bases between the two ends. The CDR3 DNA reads TGTGCCAGCAGTTACTCACGGAGTCCGGCTTTCTTT. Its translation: CASSYSRSPAFF.

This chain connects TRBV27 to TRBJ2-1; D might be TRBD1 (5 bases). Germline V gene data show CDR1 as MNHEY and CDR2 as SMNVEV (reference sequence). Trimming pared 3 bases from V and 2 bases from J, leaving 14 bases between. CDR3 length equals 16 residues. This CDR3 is CASSLSSGIPYNEQFF. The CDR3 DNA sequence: TGTGCCAGCAGTTTGTCTTCAGGGATCCCCTACAATGAGCAGTTCTTC.

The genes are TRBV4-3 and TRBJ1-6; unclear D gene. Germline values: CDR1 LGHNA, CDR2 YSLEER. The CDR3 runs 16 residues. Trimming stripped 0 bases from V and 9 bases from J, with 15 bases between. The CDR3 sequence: CASSQDRRMGISPLHF. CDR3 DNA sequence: TGCGCCAGCAGCCAAGATAGGAGGATGGGGATTTCACCCCTCCACTTT.

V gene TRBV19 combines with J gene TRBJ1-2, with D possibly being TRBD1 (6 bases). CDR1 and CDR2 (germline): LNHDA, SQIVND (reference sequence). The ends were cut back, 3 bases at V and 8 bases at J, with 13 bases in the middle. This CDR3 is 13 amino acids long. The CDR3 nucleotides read TGTGCCAGTAGTATGGGGGGGGCAGGCGGCTACACCTTC. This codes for CASSMGGAGGYTF.

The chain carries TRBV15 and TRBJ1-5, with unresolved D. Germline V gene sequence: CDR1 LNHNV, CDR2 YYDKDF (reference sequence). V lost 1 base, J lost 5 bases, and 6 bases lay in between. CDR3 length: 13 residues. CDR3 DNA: TGTGCCACCAGCAGAGGGACTGATCAGCCCCAGCATTTT. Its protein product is CATSRGTDQPQHF.

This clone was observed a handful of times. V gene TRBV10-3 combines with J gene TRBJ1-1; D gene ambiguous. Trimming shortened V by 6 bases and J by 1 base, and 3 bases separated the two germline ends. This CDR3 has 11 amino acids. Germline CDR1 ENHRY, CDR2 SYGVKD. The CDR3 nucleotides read TGTGCCATCAGCCAGAACACTGAAGCTTTCTTT. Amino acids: CAISQNTEAFF.

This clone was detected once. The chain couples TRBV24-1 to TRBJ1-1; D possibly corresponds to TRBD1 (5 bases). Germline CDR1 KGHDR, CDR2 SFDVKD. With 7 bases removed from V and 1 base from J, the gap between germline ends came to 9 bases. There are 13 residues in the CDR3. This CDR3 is CATRGLTNTEAFF. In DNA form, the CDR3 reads TGTGCCACCAGGGGACTTACGAACACTGAAGCTTTCTTT.

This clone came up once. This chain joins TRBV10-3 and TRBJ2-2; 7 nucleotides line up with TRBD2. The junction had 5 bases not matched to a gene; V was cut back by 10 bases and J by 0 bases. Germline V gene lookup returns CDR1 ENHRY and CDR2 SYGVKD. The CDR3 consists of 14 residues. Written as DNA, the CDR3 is TGTGCCACCGGGACTAACCCGAACACCGGGGAGCTGTTTTTT. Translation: CATGTNPNTGELFF.

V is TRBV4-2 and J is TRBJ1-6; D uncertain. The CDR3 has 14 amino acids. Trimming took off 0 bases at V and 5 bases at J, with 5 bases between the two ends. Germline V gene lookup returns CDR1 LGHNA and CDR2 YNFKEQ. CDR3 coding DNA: TGTGCCAGCAGCCAAGACAGGAATAATTCACCCCTCCACTTT. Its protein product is CASSQDRNNSPLHF.

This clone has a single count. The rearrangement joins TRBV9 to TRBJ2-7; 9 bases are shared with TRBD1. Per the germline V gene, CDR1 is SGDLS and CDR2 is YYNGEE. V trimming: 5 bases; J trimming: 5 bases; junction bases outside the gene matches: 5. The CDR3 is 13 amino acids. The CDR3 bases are TGTGCCAGCAGAGGACAGGGGAGGGACGAGCAGTACTTC. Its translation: CASRGQGRDEQYF.

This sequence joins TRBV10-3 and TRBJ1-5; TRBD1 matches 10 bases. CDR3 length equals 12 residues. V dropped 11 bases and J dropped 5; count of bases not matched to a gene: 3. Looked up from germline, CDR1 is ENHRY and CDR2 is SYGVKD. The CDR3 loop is CAVGQGDQPQHF. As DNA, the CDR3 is TGTGCCGTCGGACAGGGGGATCAGCCCCAGCATTTT.

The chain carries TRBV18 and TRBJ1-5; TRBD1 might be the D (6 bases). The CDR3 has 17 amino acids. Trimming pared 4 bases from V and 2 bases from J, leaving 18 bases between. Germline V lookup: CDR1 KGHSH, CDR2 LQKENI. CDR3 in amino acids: CASSLNSGPGGNQPQHF. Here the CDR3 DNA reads TGTGCCAGCTCACTCAACTCCGGCCCAGGGGGCAATCAGCCCCAGCATTTT.

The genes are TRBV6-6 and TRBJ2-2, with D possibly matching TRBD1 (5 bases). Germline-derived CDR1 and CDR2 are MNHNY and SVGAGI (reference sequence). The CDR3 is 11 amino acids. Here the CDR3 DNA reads TGTGCGGTCAGGGACACCGGGGAGCTGTTTTTT. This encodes CAVRDTGELFF.

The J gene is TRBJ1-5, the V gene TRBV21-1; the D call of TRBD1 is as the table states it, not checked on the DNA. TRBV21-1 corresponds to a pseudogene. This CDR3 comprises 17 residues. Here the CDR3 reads CASSKLGGTGVGQPQHF. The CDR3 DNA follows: TGTGCCAGCAGCAAACTGGGGGGGACAGGGGTCGGTCAGCCCCAGCATTTT.

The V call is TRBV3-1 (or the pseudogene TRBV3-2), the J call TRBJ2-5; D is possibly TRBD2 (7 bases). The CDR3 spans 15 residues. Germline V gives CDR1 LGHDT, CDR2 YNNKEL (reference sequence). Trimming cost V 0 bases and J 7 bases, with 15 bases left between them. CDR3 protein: CASSQERGGGGTQYF. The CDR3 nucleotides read TGTGCCAGCAGCCAAGAGCGCGGGGGAGGGGGGACCCAGTACTTC.

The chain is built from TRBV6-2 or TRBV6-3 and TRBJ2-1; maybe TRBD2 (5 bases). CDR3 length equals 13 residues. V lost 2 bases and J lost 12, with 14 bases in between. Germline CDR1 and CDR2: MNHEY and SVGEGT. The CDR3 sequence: CASSYLRGLGQFF. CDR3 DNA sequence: TGTGCCAGCAGTTACCTCCGCGGGTTAGGGCAGTTCTTC.

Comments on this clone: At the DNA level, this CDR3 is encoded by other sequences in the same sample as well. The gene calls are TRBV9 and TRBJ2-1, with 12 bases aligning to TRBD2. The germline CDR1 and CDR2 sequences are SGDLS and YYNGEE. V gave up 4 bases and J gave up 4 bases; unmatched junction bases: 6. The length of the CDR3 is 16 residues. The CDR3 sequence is CASSPRLAGGYNEQFF. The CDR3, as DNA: TGTGCCAGCAGCCCCAGGCTAGCGGGGGGGTACAATGAGCAGTTCTTC.

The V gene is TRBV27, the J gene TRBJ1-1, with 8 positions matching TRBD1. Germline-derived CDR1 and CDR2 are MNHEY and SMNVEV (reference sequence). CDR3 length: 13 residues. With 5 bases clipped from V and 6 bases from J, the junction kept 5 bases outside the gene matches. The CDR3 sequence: CASSPGGRAEAFF. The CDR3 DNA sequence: TGTGCCAGCAGTCCAGGGGGCCGGGCTGAAGCTTTCTTT.

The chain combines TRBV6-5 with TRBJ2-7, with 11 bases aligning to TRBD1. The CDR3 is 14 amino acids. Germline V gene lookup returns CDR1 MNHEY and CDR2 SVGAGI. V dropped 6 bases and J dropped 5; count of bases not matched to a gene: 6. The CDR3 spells CASRDRGPGDEQYF. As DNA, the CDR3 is TGTGCCAGCAGGGACAGGGGGCCCGGGGACGAGCAGTACTTC.

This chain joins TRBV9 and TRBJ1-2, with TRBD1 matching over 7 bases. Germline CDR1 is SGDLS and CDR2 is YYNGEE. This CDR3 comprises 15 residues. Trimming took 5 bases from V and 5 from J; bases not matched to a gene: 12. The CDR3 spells CASSARGQGGYGYTF. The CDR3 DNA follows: TGTGCCAGCAGTGCGAGGGGGCAGGGAGGTTATGGCTACACCTTC. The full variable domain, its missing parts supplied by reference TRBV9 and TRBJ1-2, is DSGVTQTPKHLITATGQRVTLRCSPRSGDLSVYWYQQSLDQGLQFLIQYYNGEERAKGNILERFSAQQFPDLHSELNLSSLELGDSALYFCASSARGQGGYGYTFGSGTRLTVV.

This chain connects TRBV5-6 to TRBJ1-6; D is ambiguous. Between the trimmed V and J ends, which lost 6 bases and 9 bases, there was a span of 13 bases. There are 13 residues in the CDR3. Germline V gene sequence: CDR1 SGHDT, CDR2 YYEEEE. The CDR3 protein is CASTSGVASPLHF. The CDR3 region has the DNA TGTGCCAGCACCTCGGGAGTGGCTTCACCCCTCCACTTT.

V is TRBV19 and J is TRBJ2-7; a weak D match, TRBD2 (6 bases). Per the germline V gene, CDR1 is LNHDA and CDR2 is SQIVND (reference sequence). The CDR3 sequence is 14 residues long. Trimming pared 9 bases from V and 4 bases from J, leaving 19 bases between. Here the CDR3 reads CARHRDGSGYEQYF. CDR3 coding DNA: TGTGCCAGGCACCGGGACGGCAGCGGGTACGAGCAGTACTTC.